This T cell receptor beta chain appears in the sequencing data of a study of vaccination effects on CD4 cells after COVID-19. V dropped 4 bases and J dropped 3; count of bases not matched to a gene: 10. The CDR3 covers 16 residues. Germline loops: CDR1 MGHRA, CDR2 YSYEKL. This clone was detected only a few times. Its antigen is not identified. Antigen-specific CD4+ T cells were expanded (with viral peptide pools) by the ViraFEST assay ahead of sequencing. With about 9 days of culture completed, CD4+ T cells were isolated. Recipients of the vaccine had no prior SARS-CoV-2 infection and negative nucleocapsid antibodies. Every well housed about 1.8 million PBMC, which grew in culture alongside about 10 IU/ml IL-2 and roughly 9.8 ug/ml peptides. TCRdb's table, derived via immunoSEQ multiplex PCR, lists solely in-frame clones and lacks some. The sample has about 68,000 clones; 80% are singletons.

J is TRBJ2-3 and V is TRBV4-1; 7 nucleotides match TRBD1. Material: CD4+ T cells from PBMCs cultured with SARS-CoV-2 spike peptides, obtained before COVID-19 vaccination. The receptor was derived from a human donor who received a COVID-19 vaccine. Written as DNA, the CDR3 is TGCGCCAGCAGCCGGCTGCCGGGGACAGTTACAGATACGCAGTATTTT. This encodes CASSRLPGTVTDTQYF.